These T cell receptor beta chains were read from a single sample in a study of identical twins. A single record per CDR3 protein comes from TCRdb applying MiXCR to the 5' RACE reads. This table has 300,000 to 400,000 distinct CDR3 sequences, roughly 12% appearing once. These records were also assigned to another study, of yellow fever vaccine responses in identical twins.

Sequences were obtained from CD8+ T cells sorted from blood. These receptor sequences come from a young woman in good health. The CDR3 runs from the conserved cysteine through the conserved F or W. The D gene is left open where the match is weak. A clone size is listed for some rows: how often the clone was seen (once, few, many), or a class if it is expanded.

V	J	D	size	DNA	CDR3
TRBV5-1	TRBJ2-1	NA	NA	TGCGCCAGCAGCTTGGTGACGCGGCTCATCGACAATGAGCAGTTCTTC	CASSLVTRLIDNEQFF
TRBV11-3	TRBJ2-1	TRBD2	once	TGTGCCAGCAGCTCCACCGCCTTGGGGAGGGCCGCTGAGCAGTTCTTC	CASSSTALGRAAEQFF
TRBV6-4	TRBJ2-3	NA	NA	TGTGCCAGCAGTGACTCAAGTTCAGATACGCAGTATTTT	CASSDSSSDTQYF
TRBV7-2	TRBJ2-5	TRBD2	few	TGTGCCAGCAGCCAACAGCTCGCGGGGGGCCAAGAGACCCAGTACTTC	CASSQQLAGGQETQYF
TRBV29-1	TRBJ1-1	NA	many	TGCAGCGTTTTGGCCCTGAACACTGAAGCTTTCTTT	CSVLALNTEAFF
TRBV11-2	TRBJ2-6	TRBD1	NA	TGTGCCAGCAGCTTAGACCCGACAGGGGTTCTACCAAGCTCTGGGGCCAACGTCCTGACTTTC	CASSLDPTGVLPSSGANVLTF
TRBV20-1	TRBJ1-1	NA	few	TGCAGTGCTTGGACAGAGAACACTGAAGCTTTCTTT	CSAWTENTEAFF
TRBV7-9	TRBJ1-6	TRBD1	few	TGTGCCAGCAGTTCCGGGACAGATTTTTCACCCCTCCACTTT	CASSSGTDFSPLHF
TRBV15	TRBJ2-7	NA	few	TGTGCCACCAGTAAACGTTCTGGCACCCTGCCTTGGGAGCAGTACTTC	CATSKRSGTLPWEQYF
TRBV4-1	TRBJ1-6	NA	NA	TGCGCCAGCAGCCAAGATTGGACAGTACTATTACCCCTCCACTTT	CASSQDWTVLLPLHF
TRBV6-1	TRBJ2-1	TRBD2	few	TGTGCCAGCACTCCTGAGGGACTAGCGGGAGAGTATGAGCAGTTCTTC	CASTPEGLAGEYEQFF
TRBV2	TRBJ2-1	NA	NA	TGTGCCAGCAGGGGTGGGTCCGGGGAAAATGAGCAGTTCTTC	CASRGGSGENEQFF
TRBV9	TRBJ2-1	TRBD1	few	TGTGCCAGCAGCGTAGGGGGACAGAACAATGAGCAGTTCTTC	CASSVGGQNNEQFF
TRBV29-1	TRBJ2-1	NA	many	TGCAGCGTAGGTGGAACTAGGGGGTTGGGTGAGCAGTTCTTC	CSVGGTRGLGEQFF